A selection of T cell receptor beta chains follows, all from one sample in a study of OX40 agonist ivuxolimab in advanced cancers. TCRdb's copy holds only in-frame clones and misses some; the assay was immunoSEQ multiplex PCR. The table has roughly 64,000 clones, 82% seen once. The input for sequencing was CD4+ or CD8+ T cells sorted from blood, taken in a trial of the OX40 agonist ivuxolimab. The receptors here all came from an adult with an advanced solid tumor such as melanoma, head and neck, liver or kidney cancer. The CDR3 runs from the conserved cysteine through the conserved F or W. Each record gives: J gene, V gene, D gene, CDR3 DNA, CDR3 protein. A D gene is named only where the DNA matches it firmly.

j_gene: TRBJ2-7
v_gene: TRBV5-6
d_gene: -
CDR3nt: TGTGCCAGCAGCACCGGACGGCCAGCCTACGAGCAGTACTTC
CDR3aa: CASSTGRPAYEQYF

j_gene: TRBJ2-7
v_gene: TRBV6-5
d_gene: -
CDR3nt: TGTGCCAGCAGAACCCCAGGGTATTACTACGAGCAGTACTTC
CDR3aa: CASRTPGYYYEQYF

j_gene: TRBJ2-1
v_gene: TRBV27
d_gene: TRBD2
CDR3nt: TGTGCCAGCAGTCTGACCGGGGGGGCCTTCGATGAGCAGTTCTTC
CDR3aa: CASSLTGGAFDEQFF

j_gene: TRBJ1-1
v_gene: TRBV5-4
d_gene: TRBD1
CDR3nt: TGTGCCAGCAGCCCTACGGGACAGATCACTGAAGCTTTCTTT
CDR3aa: CASSPTGQITEAFF

j_gene: TRBJ1-5
v_gene: TRBV6-1
d_gene: -
CDR3nt: TGTGCCGCCACCTGGGGGGGCGGCGGTCAGCCCCAGCATTTT
CDR3aa: CAATWGGGGQPQHF

j_gene: TRBJ2-6
v_gene: TRBV30
d_gene: TRBD1
CDR3nt: TGTGCCTGGAGTAGGGACAGGGTCCCTGGGGCCAACGTCCTGACTTTC
CDR3aa: CAWSRDRVPGANVLTF

j_gene: TRBJ2-5
v_gene: TRBV11-3
d_gene: -
CDR3nt: TGTGCCAGCAGCCTAGTGGCACAGGACCCCCTGAGAGAGACCCAGTACTTC
CDR3aa: CASSLVAQDPLRETQYF

j_gene: TRBJ1-4
v_gene: TRBV7-2
d_gene: -
CDR3nt: TGTGCCAGCAGTTCACCCCCGGGAAAACTGTTTTTT
CDR3aa: CASSSPPGKLFF

j_gene: TRBJ2-7
v_gene: TRBV25-1
d_gene: TRBD2
CDR3nt: TGTGCCAGCAGTGAAACTAGCGGGAGATTAGAGCAGTACTTC
CDR3aa: CASSETSGRLEQYF

j_gene: TRBJ2-3
v_gene: TRBV19
d_gene: TRBD1
CDR3nt: TGTGCCAGTTCCGACAGGGGGGACACAGATACGCAGTATTTT
CDR3aa: CASSDRGDTDTQYF

j_gene: TRBJ1-1
v_gene: TRBV10-3
d_gene: -
CDR3nt: TGTGCCATCAGCGCTTCAAACACTGAAGCTTTCTTT
CDR3aa: CAISASNTEAFF